The rows below give T cell receptor beta chains drawn from one sample of a study of spatial heterogeneity in lung cancer. Each CDR3 protein gets one entry after TCRdb re-called the 5' RACE reads with MiXCR. This table holds over 10,000 distinct CDR3 sequences, around 5.6% found once. This specimen consisted of lung tumor tissue, obtained at surgery. These receptors all come from a female donor with early-stage non-small cell lung cancer. CDR3s include the opening cysteine and the closing phenylalanine or tryptophan. The D gene is left open where the match is weak. Rows give clone size only sometimes, using once, few, many, or a class for an expanded clone.

d_call j_call clone_size v_call cdr3_aa cdr3_nt
TRBD1 TRBJ1-4 many TRBV7-9 CASSSGRATGRSGKLFF TGTGCCAGCAGCTCCGGACGGGCGACAGGGCGGAGTGGAAAACTGTTTTTT
- TRBJ2-3 many TRBV28 CASRTVTDTQYF TGTGCCAGCAGGACAGTCACAGATACGCAGTATTTT
TRBD1 TRBJ1-2 many TRBV7-9 CASSLGDRSYGYTF TGTGCCAGCAGCTTGGGGGACAGGTCCTATGGCTACACCTTC
TRBD2 TRBJ2-7 many TRBV23-1 CASRTWRETYEQYF TGCGCCAGCAGAACTTGGCGGGAGACCTACGAGCAGTACTTC
- TRBJ2-3 many TRBV4-3 CASSQEGANTQYF TGCGCCAGCAGCCAAGAGGGAGCTAATACGCAGTATTTT
- TRBJ2-5 many TRBV5-5 CASTPGVLYQETQYF TGTGCCAGCACCCCTGGGGTGTTGTACCAAGAGACCCAGTACTTC
TRBD1 TRBJ2-1 many TRBV20-1 CSASKGQGYNEQFF TGCAGTGCTAGTAAGGGACAGGGCTACAATGAGCAGTTCTTC
- TRBJ2-2 medium-sized TRBV6-5 CASTLRRTGRTGELFF TGTGCCAGCACCCTACGAAGGACGGGACGTACCGGGGAGCTGTTTTTT
- TRBJ2-5 many TRBV9 CASSQGTAETQYF TGTGCCAGCAGCCAAGGGACGGCGGAGACCCAGTACTTC
- TRBJ2-2 medium-sized TRBV7-8 CASRQRRHGELFF TGTGCCAGCAGGCAACGGCGGCACGGGGAGCTGTTTTTT
TRBD2 TRBJ2-3 many TRBV7-2 CASSSLSGGVDTQYF TGTGCCAGCAGCTCCCTTAGCGGGGGGGTGGATACGCAGTATTTT
- TRBJ1-5 many TRBV28 CASTIRGYGSNQPQHF TGTGCCAGCACCATAAGGGGATATGGAAGCAATCAGCCCCAGCATTTT
- TRBJ1-4 many TRBV6-5 CASSFRSFNEKLFF TGTGCCAGCAGTTTTCGCTCCTTTAATGAAAAACTGTTTTTT
- TRBJ1-2 many TRBV4-2 CASSQEFRADGYTF TGTGCCAGCAGCCAAGAGTTCAGGGCTGATGGCTACACCTTC
TRBD2 TRBJ2-3 many TRBV4-3 CASSQAGTTSTDTQYF TGCGCCAGCAGCCAAGCAGGGACTACTAGCACAGATACGCAGTATTTT
TRBD1 TRBJ2-7 many TRBV28 CASSFRDRSSYEQYF TGTGCCAGCAGTTTCCGGGACAGGAGCTCCTACGAGCAGTACTTC
- TRBJ1-2 many TRBV28 CASSGSGIINYGYTF TGTGCCAGCAGTGGGTCAGGGATAATTAACTATGGCTACACCTTC
TRBD2 TRBJ2-3 many TRBV2 CASRTLAGGQTDTQYF TGTGCCAGCAGAACCCTAGCGGGGGGGCAAACAGATACGCAGTATTTT
- TRBJ2-7 many TRBV14 CASSPAGARNEQYF TGTGCCAGCAGCCCTGCAGGAGCCCGCAACGAGCAGTACTTC
- TRBJ1-2 - TRBV6-5 CASRARGTHNNYGYTF TGTGCCAGCAGAGCACGAGGGACCCATAATAACTATGGCTACACCTTC
TRBD2 TRBJ2-3 many TRBV9 CASSPSAGAPTDTQYF TGTGCCAGCAGCCCCTCAGCGGGGGCCCCCACAGATACGCAGTATTTT
- TRBJ2-2 many TRBV10-3 CAIKEERYTGELFF TGTGCCATCAAAGAGGAGCGGTACACCGGGGAGCTGTTTTTT
- TRBJ2-3 many TRBV2 CASNLGVDTQYF TGTGCCAGCAATTTGGGGGTGGATACGCAGTATTTT
- TRBJ2-1 - TRBV6-1 CASQDLSSYNEQFF TGTGCCAGCCAGGACTTAAGCTCCTACAATGAGCAGTTCTTC
- TRBJ2-1 medium-sized TRBV7-2 CASSLGRNNEQFF TGTGCCAGCAGCTTGGGCAGGAACAATGAGCAGTTCTTC
- TRBJ1-5 many TRBV2 CASSEQSQPQHF TGTGCCAGCAGTGAACAAAGTCAGCCCCAGCATTTT
TRBD1 TRBJ1-1 many TRBV10-2 CASRHRGRGEAFF TGCGCCAGCAGGCACAGGGGGCGCGGTGAAGCTTTCTTT
- TRBJ2-6 many TRBV7-2 CASSLGTGISGANVLTF TGTGCCAGCAGCTTGGGGACTGGAATCTCTGGGGCCAACGTCCTGACTTTC
- TRBJ1-4 medium-sized TRBV20-1 CSASQGRVFNEKLFF TGCAGTGCTAGTCAGGGGAGGGTATTTAATGAAAAACTGTTTTTT
- TRBJ2-7 many TRBV7-9 CASSLVERHEQYF TGTGCCAGCAGCTTAGTGGAACGGCACGAGCAGTACTTC
- TRBJ1-5 many TRBV10-3 CAISETISTNQPQHF TGTGCCATCAGTGAGACTATTAGTACTAATCAGCCCCAGCATTTT
- TRBJ1-1 many TRBV30 CACRNRRAEAFF TGTGCCTGTAGAAACAGGCGGGCTGAAGCTTTCTTT